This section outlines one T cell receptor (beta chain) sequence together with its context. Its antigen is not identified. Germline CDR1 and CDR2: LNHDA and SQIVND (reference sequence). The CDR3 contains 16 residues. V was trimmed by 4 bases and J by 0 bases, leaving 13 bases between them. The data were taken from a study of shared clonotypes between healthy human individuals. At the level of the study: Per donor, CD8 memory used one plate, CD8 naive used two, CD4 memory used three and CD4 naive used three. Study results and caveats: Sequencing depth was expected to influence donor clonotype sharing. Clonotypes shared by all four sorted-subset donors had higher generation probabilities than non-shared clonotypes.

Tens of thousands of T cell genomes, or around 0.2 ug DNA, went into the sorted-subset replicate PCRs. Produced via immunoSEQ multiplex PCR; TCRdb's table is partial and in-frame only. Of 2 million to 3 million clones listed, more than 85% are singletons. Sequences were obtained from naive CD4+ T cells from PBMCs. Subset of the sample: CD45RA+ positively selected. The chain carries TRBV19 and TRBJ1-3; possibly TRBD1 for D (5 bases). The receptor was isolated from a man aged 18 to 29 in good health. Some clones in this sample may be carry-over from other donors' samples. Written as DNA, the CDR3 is TGTGCCAGTAGTAGACTTCCGGGGGTCTCTGGAAACACCATATATTTT. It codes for CASSRLPGVSGNTIYF.